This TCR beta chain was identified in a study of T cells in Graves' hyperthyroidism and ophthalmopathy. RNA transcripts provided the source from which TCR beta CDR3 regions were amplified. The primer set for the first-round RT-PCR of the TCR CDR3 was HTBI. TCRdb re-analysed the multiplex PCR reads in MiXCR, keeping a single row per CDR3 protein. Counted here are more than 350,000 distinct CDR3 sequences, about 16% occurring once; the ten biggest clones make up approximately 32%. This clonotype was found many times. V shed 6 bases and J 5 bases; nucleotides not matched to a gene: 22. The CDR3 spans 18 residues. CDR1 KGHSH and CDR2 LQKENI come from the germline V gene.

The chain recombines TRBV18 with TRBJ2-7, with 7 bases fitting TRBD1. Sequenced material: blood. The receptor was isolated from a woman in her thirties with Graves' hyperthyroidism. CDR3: CASSPGLSTGQVVNEQYF. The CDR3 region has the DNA TGTGCCAGCTCCCCAGGGCTCTCCACAGGACAGGTTGTCAACGAGCAGTACTTC. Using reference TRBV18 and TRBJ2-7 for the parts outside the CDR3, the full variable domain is NAGVMQNPRHLVRRRGQEARLRCSPMKGHSHVYWYRQLPEEGLKFMVYLQKENIIDESGMPKERFSAEFPKEGPSILRIQQVVRGDSAAYFCASSPGLSTGQVVNEQYFGPGTRLTVT.